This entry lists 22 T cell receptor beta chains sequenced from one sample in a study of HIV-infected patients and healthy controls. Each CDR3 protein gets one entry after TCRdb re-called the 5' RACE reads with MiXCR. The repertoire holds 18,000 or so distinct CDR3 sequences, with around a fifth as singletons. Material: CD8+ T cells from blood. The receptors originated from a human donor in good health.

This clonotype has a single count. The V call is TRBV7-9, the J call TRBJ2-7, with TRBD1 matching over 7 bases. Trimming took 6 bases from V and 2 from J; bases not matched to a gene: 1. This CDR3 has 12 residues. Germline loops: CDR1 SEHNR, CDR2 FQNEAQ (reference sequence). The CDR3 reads CASRGGPYEQYF. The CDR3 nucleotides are TGTGCCAGCAGAGGGGGCCCCTACGAGCAGTACTTC.

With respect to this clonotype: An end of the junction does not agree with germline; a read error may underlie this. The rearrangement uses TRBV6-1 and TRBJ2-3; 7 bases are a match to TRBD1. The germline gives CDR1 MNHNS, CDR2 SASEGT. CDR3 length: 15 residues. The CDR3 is CGRDTDRENTDTQYF. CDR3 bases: TGCGGCCGAGATACAGACAGGGAAAACACAGATACGCAGTATTTT.

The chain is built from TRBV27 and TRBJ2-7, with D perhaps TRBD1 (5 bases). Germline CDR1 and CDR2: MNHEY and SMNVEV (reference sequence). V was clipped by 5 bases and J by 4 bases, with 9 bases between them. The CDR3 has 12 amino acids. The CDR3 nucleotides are TGTGCCAGCAGTAAGGGGTCATACGAGCAGTACTTC. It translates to CASSKGSYEQYF.

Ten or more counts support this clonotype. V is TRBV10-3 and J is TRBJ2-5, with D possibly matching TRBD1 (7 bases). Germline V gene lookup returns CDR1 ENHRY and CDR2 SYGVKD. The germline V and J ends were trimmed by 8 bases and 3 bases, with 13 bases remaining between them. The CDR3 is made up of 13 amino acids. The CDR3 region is CAIGGTAEETQYF. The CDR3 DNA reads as TGTGCCATCGGGGGGACAGCAGAAGAGACCCAGTACTTC.

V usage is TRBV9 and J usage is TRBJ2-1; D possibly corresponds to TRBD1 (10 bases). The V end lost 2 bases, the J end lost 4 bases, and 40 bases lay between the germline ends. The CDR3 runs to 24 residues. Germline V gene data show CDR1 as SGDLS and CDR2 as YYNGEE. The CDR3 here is CASSVTAGQGSSGATGSTYNEQFF. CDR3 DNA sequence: TGTGCCAGCAGCGTTACTGCGGGACAGGGGTCTAGCGGGGCCACGGGCAGTACGTACAATGAGCAGTTCTTC.

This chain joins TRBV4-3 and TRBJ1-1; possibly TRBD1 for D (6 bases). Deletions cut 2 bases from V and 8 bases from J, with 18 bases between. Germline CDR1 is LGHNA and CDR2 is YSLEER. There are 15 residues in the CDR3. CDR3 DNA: TGCGCCAGCAGCCAAATGGCAGGGGCTAATCACGAAGCTTTCTTT. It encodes CASSQMAGANHEAFF.

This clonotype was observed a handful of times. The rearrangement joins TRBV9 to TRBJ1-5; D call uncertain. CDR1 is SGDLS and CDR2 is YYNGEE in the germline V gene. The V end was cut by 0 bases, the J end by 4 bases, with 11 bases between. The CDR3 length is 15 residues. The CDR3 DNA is TGTGCCAGCAGCGTAGACGGAGTAGGTAATCAGCCCCAGCATTTT. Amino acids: CASSVDGVGNQPQHF. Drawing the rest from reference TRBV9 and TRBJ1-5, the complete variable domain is DSGVTQTPKHLITATGQRVTLRCSPRSGDLSVYWYQQSLDQGLQFLIQYYNGEERAKGNILERFSAQQFPDLHSELNLSSLELGDSALYFCASSVDGVGNQPQHFGDGTRLSIL.

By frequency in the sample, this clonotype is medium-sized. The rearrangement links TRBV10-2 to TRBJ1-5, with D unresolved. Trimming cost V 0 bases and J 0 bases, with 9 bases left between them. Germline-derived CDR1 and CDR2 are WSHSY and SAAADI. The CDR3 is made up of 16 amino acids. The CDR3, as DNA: TGCGCCAGCAGTGAGTCGCCCGGGAATAGCAATCAGCCCCAGCATTTT. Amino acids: CASSESPGNSNQPQHF.

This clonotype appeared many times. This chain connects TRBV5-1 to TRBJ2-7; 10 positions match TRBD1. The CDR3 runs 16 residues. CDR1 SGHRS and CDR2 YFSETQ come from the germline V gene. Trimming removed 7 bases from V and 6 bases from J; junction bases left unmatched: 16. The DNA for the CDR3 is TGCGCCAGCCTCATACCCGGGGGACAGGGGACTTTCGAGCAGTACTTC. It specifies CASLIPGGQGTFEQYF.

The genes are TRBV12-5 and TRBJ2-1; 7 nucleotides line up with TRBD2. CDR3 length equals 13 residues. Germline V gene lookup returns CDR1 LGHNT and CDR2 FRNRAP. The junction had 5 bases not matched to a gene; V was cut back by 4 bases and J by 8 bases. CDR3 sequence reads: CASGWGGDYEQFF. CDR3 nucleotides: TGTGCTAGTGGTTGGGGGGGGGATTATGAGCAGTTCTTC.

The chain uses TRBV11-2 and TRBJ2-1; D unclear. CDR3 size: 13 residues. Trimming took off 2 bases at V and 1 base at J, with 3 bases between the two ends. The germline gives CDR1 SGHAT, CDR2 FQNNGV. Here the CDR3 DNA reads TGTGCCAGCAGCTTATCGTCCTACAATGAGCAGTTCTTC. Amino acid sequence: CASSLSSYNEQFF.

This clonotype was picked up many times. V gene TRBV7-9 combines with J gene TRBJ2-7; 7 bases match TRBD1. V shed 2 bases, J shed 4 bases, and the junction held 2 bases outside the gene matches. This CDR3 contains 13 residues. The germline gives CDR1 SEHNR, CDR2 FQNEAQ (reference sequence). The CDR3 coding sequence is TGTGCCAGCAGCTTACCAGGGGGTTACGAGCAGTACTTC. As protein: CASSLPGGYEQYF.

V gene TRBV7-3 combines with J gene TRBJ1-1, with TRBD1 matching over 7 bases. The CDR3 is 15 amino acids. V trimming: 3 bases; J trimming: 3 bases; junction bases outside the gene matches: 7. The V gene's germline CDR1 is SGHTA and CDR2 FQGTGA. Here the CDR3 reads CASSFGQARYTEAFF. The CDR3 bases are TGTGCCAGCAGCTTCGGACAGGCGCGTTACACTGAAGCTTTCTTT.

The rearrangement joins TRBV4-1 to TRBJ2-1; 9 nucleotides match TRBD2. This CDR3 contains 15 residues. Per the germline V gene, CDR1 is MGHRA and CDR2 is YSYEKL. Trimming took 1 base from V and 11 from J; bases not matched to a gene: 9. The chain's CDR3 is CASSQVLAGLRKQFF. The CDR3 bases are TGCGCCAGCAGCCAAGTGCTAGCGGGACTCCGTAAGCAGTTCTTC.

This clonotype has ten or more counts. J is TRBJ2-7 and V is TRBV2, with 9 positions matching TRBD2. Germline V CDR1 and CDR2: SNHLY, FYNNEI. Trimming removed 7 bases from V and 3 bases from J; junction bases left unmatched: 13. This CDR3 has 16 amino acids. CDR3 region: CASTLRDSGSVYEQYF. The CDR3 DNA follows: TGTGCCAGCACCCTTCGTGATAGCGGGAGTGTCTACGAGCAGTACTTC.

The CDR3 is CASSGKGGGPYEQYF. Here the CDR3 DNA reads TGTGCCAGCAGCGGCAAGGGCGGGGGGCCCTACGAGCAGTACTTC. V gene TRBV7-8 combines with J gene TRBJ2-7; 8 bases fit TRBD2. The CDR3 loop spans 15 amino acids. Germline CDR1 and CDR2: SGHVS and FQNEAQ. The V and J ends lost 5 bases and 2 bases, in that order; junction bases with no gene match: 8.

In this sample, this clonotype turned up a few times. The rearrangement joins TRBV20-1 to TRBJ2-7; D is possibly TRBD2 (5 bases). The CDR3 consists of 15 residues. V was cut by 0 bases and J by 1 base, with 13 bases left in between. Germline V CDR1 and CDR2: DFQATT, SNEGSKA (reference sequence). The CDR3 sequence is CSARDLAQPSYEQYF. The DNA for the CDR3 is TGCAGTGCTAGAGACTTAGCGCAACCTTCCTACGAGCAGTACTTC.

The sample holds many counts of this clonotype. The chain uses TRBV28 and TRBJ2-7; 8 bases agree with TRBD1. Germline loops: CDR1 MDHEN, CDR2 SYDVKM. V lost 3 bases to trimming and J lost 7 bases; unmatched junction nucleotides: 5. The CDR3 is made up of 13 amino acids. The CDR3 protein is CASSFQGAGEQYF. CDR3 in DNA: TGTGCCAGCAGTTTTCAGGGGGCGGGGGAGCAGTACTTC.

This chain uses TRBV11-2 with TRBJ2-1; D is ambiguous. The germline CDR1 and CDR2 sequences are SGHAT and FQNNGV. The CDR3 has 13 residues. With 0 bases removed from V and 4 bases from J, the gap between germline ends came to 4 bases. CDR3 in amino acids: CASSLEAYNEQFF. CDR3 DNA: TGTGCCAGCAGCTTAGAGGCTTACAATGAGCAGTTCTTC.

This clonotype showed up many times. This CDR3 reads CASSSGGSSYNEQFF. The CDR3 bases are TGTGCCAGTAGTAGCGGGGGGAGCTCCTACAATGAGCAGTTCTTC. The chain has TRBV19 and TRBJ2-1; 8 bases are a match to TRBD2. Germline CDR1 reads LNHDA; CDR2 reads SQIVND (reference sequence). V lost 4 bases, J lost 0 bases, and 2 bases stayed unmatched. The CDR3 totals 15 residues.

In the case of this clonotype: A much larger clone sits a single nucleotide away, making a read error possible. CDR3 DNA: TGTGCCAGCAACCAAGACCCGGGCTGGAGCTCCTACGAGCAGTACTTC. It specifies CASNQDPGWSSYEQYF. The genes are TRBV3-1 and TRBJ2-7; D unresolved. Germline values: CDR1 LGHDT, CDR2 YNNKEL (reference sequence). This CDR3 region has 16 residues.

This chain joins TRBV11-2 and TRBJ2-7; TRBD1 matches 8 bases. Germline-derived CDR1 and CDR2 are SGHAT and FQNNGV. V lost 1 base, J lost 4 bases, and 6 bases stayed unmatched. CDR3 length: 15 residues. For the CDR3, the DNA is TGTGCCAGCAGCTTAGGGCGGACAGGGCAGTACGAGCAGTACTTC. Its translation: CASSLGRTGQYEQYF. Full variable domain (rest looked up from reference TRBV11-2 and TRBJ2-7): EAGVAQSPRYKIIEKRQSVAFWCNPISGHATLYWYQQILGQGPKLLIQFQNNGVVDDSQLPKDRFSAERLKGVDSTLKIQPAKLEDSAVYLCASSLGRTGQYEQYFGPGTRLTVT.